The clone carrying this T cell receptor beta chain came up a few times. Antigen unknown. The study enrolled healthy HIV-negative adults without recent acute infections or vaccinations as donors. The repertoire was sequenced with immunoSEQ multiplex PCR; TCRdb's copy has only in-frame clones and lacks some. This table holds some 470,000 clones, 70% to 80% found once. The CDR3 is 13 residues long. From germline, CDR1 is SEHNR and CDR2 FQNEAQ (reference sequence). The V end lost 5 bases, the J end lost 7 bases, and 14 bases lay between the germline ends. This entry comes from a study of shared clonotypes between healthy human individuals. Study findings and constraints: Genetic and exposure-history diversity was limited by the few donors.

V is TRBV7-9 and J is TRBJ1-2, with a possible D match to TRBD1 (5 bases). The source of this sequence is a woman aged 35 to 49 in good health. Some clones in this sample may be carry-over from other donors' samples. Sequenced: PBMCs. The CDR3 protein is CASSPTTDGGYTF. The CDR3 DNA is TGTGCCAGCAGCCCTACGACAGATGGTGGCTACACCTTC.